The 11 T cell receptor beta chains below all came from one sample that was sequenced in a study of T cells of healthy individuals. A single record per CDR3 protein comes from TCRdb applying MiXCR to the 5' RACE reads. The data hold 40,000 to 60,000 distinct CDR3 sequences, with roughly 15% observed a single time. Every receptor here comes from a human donor in good health.

This clonotype showed up many times. The rearrangement links TRBV7-2 to TRBJ2-1; D might be TRBD2 (5 bases). This CDR3 is built from 12 residues. Per germline, CDR1 SGHTA and CDR2 FQGNSA. V was cut by 1 base and J by 14 bases, with 12 bases left in between. DNA for the CDR3: TGTGCCAGCAGCTTAGAGGCGGGCCGGGAGTTCTTC. Translated: CASSLEAGREFF.

Only a few counts were recorded for this clonotype. The chain has TRBV7-8 and TRBJ2-5; D is perhaps TRBD1 (5 bases). The germline V gene has CDR1 SGHVS and CDR2 FQNEAQ. There are 12 residues in the CDR3. V lost 2 bases, J lost 4 bases, and 5 bases lay in between. The DNA of the CDR3 is TGTGCCAGCAGCTTAAGGGGAGAGACCCAGTACTTC. This translates into CASSLRGETQYF.

The J gene is TRBJ2-3, the V gene TRBV5-1, with 11 bases fitting TRBD2. Germline lookup yields CDR1 SGHRS and CDR2 YFSETQ. This CDR3 comprises 16 residues. Trimming took 0 bases from V and 4 from J; bases not matched to a gene: 4. The CDR3 DNA reads as TGCGCCAGCAGCTTGGTTCTAGCGGGAGGCGCAGATACGCAGTATTTT. It yields the protein CASSLVLAGGADTQYF. Combining the CDR3 with reference TRBV5-1 and TRBJ2-3 gives the whole variable domain KAGVTQTPRYLIKTRGQQVTLSCSPISGHRSVSWYQQTPGQGLQFLFEYFSETQRNKGNFPGRFSGRQFSNSRSEMNVSTLELGDSALYLCASSLVLAGGADTQYFGPGTRLTVL.

The chain uses TRBV6-5 and TRBJ1-2; 7 bases are a match to TRBD1. The CDR3 contains 13 residues. V lost 5 bases to trimming and J lost 4 bases; unmatched junction nucleotides: 4. The germline V gene encodes CDR1 MNHEY and CDR2 SVGAGI. The CDR3 DNA sequence: TGTGCCAGCAGTACAGGGGCCGGCTATGGCTACACCTTC. It encodes CASSTGAGYGYTF.

This clonotype was recorded many times. The chain recombines TRBV3-1 with TRBJ1-2; 10 nucleotides align to TRBD1. This CDR3 has 17 residues. Germline CDR1 reads LGHDT; CDR2 reads YNNKEL (reference sequence). V gave up 6 bases and J gave up 5 bases; unmatched junction bases: 15. In DNA form, the CDR3 reads TGTGCCAGCAGTCCGCAACCGGGACAGGGGATCGGGTATGGCTACACCTTC. Residues: CASSPQPGQGIGYGYTF.

V and J are TRBV27 and TRBJ2-7; D gene uncertain. The CDR3 has 13 amino acids. CDR1 is MNHEY and CDR2 is SMNVEV in the germline V gene (reference sequence). Trimming pared 6 bases from V and 7 bases from J, leaving 16 bases between. The CDR3 spells CASRIDSYNEQYF. The CDR3 DNA follows: TGTGCCAGCAGGATCGACTCCTACAATGAGCAGTACTTC.

The V and J genes are TRBV12-3 or TRBV12-4 and TRBJ2-3; 9 bases match TRBD2. The CDR3 loop spans 15 amino acids. The ends lost 4 bases at V and 7 bases at J; junction bases unmatched: 9. CDR3 in DNA: TGTGCCAGCAGTTCCGTGGGCGGGAGGGCGCATACGCAGTATTTT. Its translation is CASSSVGGRAHTQYF.

A few counts support this clonotype. The chain links TRBV4-3 to TRBJ2-1; D call uncertain. Germline V gives CDR1 LGHNA, CDR2 YSLEER. V dropped 0 bases and J dropped 4 bases, with 13 bases sitting between them. This CDR3 spans 16 amino acids. CDR3 nucleotides: TGCGCCAGCAGCCAAGATTTGCCCCCCCGATACAATGAGCAGTTCTTC. This sequence encodes CASSQDLPPRYNEQFF.

This clonotype showed up just a few times. The chain recombines TRBV19 with TRBJ1-5; D possibly corresponds to TRBD1 (5 bases). CDR3 length: 15 amino acids. Trimming shortened V by 6 bases and J by 4 bases, and 16 bases separated the two germline ends. In germline, CDR1 is LNHDA, CDR2 SQIVND (reference sequence). The CDR3 is CASSPWGRGNQPQHF. The CDR3 coding sequence is TGTGCCAGTAGCCCGTGGGGGAGGGGTAATCAGCCCCAGCATTTT.

This clonotype was recorded only once. The chain carries TRBV24-1 and TRBJ2-3; the D gene is possibly TRBD2 (5 bases). The germline V and J ends were trimmed by 4 bases and 0 bases, with 13 bases remaining between them. Germline assignment: CDR1 KGHDR and CDR2 SFDVKD. CDR3 size: 16 residues. Written as DNA, the CDR3 is TGTGCCACCAGTGACGGTGACTACACTAGCACAGATACGCAGTATTTT. It encodes CATSDGDYTSTDTQYF.

This clonotype has a handful of counts. The genes are TRBV20-1 and TRBJ2-4, with D possibly being TRBD2 (5 bases). Germline lookup yields CDR1 DFQATT and CDR2 SNEGSKA (reference sequence). V gave up 5 bases and J gave up 0 bases, with 17 bases separating them. This CDR3 region has 16 residues. The CDR3 here is CSAEQQIAGAKNIQYF. The CDR3 nucleotides read TGCAGTGCTGAACAACAGATCGCGGGAGCCAAAAACATTCAGTACTTC.